One and the same sample provided the 3 T cell receptor beta chains below, sequenced in a study of early T cells in non-severe SARS-CoV-2 infection. TCRdb passed the 5' RACE reads through MiXCR, listing each CDR3 protein once. The sample has nearly 60,000 distinct CDR3 sequences, about 13% seen once; the top ten hold 8% to 10%. What was sequenced was whole blood. The receptor source for this set is an adult who was a healthcare worker with PCR-confirmed SARS-CoV-2 infection or an uninfected control (not recorded which).

On this clonotype itself: One end of the junction does not line up with germline, which may come from a read error. The V call is TRBV6-5, the J call TRBJ2-7, with a possible D match to TRBD1 (5 bases). CDR1 and CDR2 (germline): MNHEY, SVGAGI. The CDR3 sequence is 13 residues long. CDR3 loop: CASSWGGPYEQCF. For the CDR3, the DNA is TGTGCCAGCAGTTGGGGCGGCCCCTACGAGCAGTGCTTC.

This clonotype was detected ten times or more. The CDR3 sequence is CASSLGGGSYNEQFF. As DNA, the CDR3 is TGTGCCAGCAGCTTAGGTGGGGGCTCCTACAATGAGCAGTTCTTC. The rearrangement joins TRBV7-6 to TRBJ2-1, with D tentatively TRBD1 or TRBD2 (5 bases each). The germline V and J ends were trimmed by 1 base and 0 bases, with 7 bases remaining between them. CDR1 and CDR2 from the germline V gene are SGHVS and FNYEAQ. This CDR3 spans 15 amino acids.

This clonotype was seen more than once but under ten times. The V call is TRBV29-1, the J call TRBJ2-2; 8 nucleotides line up with TRBD1. V shed 6 bases and J 6 bases; nucleotides not matched to a gene: 12. Germline CDR1 reads SQVTM; CDR2 reads ANQGSEA. The CDR3 consists of 15 residues. CDR3 sequence reads: CSVKMYRGIAGELFF. DNA of the CDR3: TGCAGCGTGAAAATGTACAGGGGGATCGCCGGGGAGCTGTTTTTT.